What follows are 30 T cell receptor beta chains derived from one specimen sequenced in a study of blood T cell repertoires in COVID-19. TCRdb keeps only in-frame clones here, not all; method: immunoSEQ multiplex PCR. This sample carries about 250,000 clones, roughly nine tenths of them seen once, and the ten largest clones take around 1.6%. Sequences were obtained from peripheral blood. The origin of the receptors is a woman in her sixties or seventies who had recovered from COVID-19.

The chain couples TRBV19 to TRBJ2-7; TRBD2 aligns across 10 bases. J lost 0 bases, V lost 4 bases, and 0 bases had no gene match. The CDR3 extends over 14 amino acids. The V gene's germline CDR1 is LNHDA and CDR2 SQIVND (reference sequence). CDR3 sequence reads: CASSTSGGSYEQYF. The DNA for the CDR3 is TGTGCCAGTAGTACTAGCGGGGGCTCCTACGAGCAGTACTTC. The whole variable domain, filled in from reference TRBV19 and TRBJ2-7, reads DGGITQSPKYLFRKEGQNVTLSCEQNLNHDAMYWYRQDPGQGLRLIYYSQIVNDFQKGDIAEGYSVSREKKESFPLTVTSAQKNPTAFYLCASSTSGGSYEQYFGPGTRLTVT.

The gene calls are TRBV27 and TRBJ2-7; 7 nucleotides line up with TRBD2. The CDR3 has 14 residues. Germline V gene sequence: CDR1 MNHEY, CDR2 SMNVEV (reference sequence). The junction had 5 bases not matched to a gene; V was cut back by 4 bases and J by 2 bases. This CDR3 is CASSWSGVTYEQYF. The DNA for the CDR3 is TGTGCCAGCAGTTGGAGCGGGGTAACCTACGAGCAGTACTTC.

This chain connects TRBV7-2 to TRBJ1-1, with D perhaps TRBD1 (5 bases). Trimming stripped 2 bases from V and 10 bases from J, with 14 bases between. This CDR3 has 13 amino acids. Germline lookup yields CDR1 SGHTA and CDR2 FQGNSA. The CDR3 DNA reads TGTGCCAGCAGCTTATTTGCAGGGTTCTCAGCTTTCTTT. Its protein product is CASSLFAGFSAFF.

The chain joins TRBV21-1 to TRBJ1-5; the table names TRBD1, a call not compared with the DNA. TRBV21-1 is an annotated pseudogene. This CDR3 is built from 17 residues. DNA of the CDR3: TGTGCCAGCTCCCAGGATGCACAGGGGTGGGCCAATCAGCCCCAGCATTTT. Protein product: CASSQDAQGWANQPQHF.

J is TRBJ2-1 and V is TRBV7-9; 9 nucleotides line up with TRBD2. CDR1 and CDR2 from the germline V gene are SEHNR and FQNEAQ (reference sequence). With V trimmed by 1 base and J by 7 bases, 11 bases remained unmatched. CDR3 length: 17 residues. The CDR3 loop reads CASSLGGGGASWNEQFF. In DNA, the CDR3 is TGTGCCAGCAGCTTAGGCGGCGGGGGGGCTTCATGGAATGAGCAGTTCTTC.

The chain uses TRBV6-4 and TRBJ2-1, with D possibly TRBD2 on 6 matching bases. Trimming took off 2 bases at V and 9 bases at J, with 11 bases between the two ends. The germline V gene has CDR1 MRHNA and CDR2 SNTAGT. This CDR3 is 13 amino acids long. CDR3 sequence reads: CASSDTGVREQFF. As DNA, the CDR3 is TGTGCCAGCAGTGACACGGGGGTCCGTGAGCAGTTCTTC.

This chain links TRBV12-3 or TRBV12-4 with TRBJ1-1; 10 bases map to TRBD1. There are 13 residues in the CDR3. The trim removed 6 bases at V and 4 bases at J, leaving 2 bases unmatched. CDR3 coding DNA: TGTGCCAGCAGGGGACAGGGGCGCACTGAAGCTTTCTTT. Amino acids: CASRGQGRTEAFF.

This clone has just one count. V gene TRBV19 combines with J gene TRBJ1-3; D ambiguous. V gave up 3 bases and J gave up 0 bases, with 12 bases separating them. Germline CDR1 is LNHDA and CDR2 is SQIVND (reference sequence). The CDR3 is made up of 16 amino acids. The CDR3 sequence is CASSMQASFSGNTIYF. CDR3 DNA sequence: TGTGCCAGTAGTATGCAGGCAAGCTTCTCTGGAAACACCATATATTTT.

V gene TRBV4-2 combines with J gene TRBJ2-2; no clear D gene. Germline V gene lookup returns CDR1 LGHNA and CDR2 YNFKEQ. Trimming took off 4 bases at V and 3 bases at J, with 9 bases between the two ends. The CDR3 has 14 residues. This CDR3 reads CASSPREYTGELFF. DNA of the CDR3: TGTGCCAGCAGCCCGCGAGAGTACACCGGGGAGCTGTTTTTT.

The chain employs TRBV5-1 and TRBJ2-2; D perhaps matches TRBD2 (5 bases). CDR1 SGHRS and CDR2 YFSETQ come from the germline V gene. V lost 0 bases to trimming and J lost 1 base, with 7 bases between them. CDR3 length equals 15 residues. The CDR3 region has the DNA TGCGCCAGCAGCTTGGTGAGCGGGAACACCGGGGAGCTGTTTTTT. Amino acid sequence: CASSLVSGNTGELFF.

The chain uses TRBV11-1 and TRBJ2-5; TRBD2 agrees at 7 bases. CDR3 length equals 16 residues. Per germline, CDR1 SGHAT and CDR2 FQDESV (reference sequence). J lost 5 bases, V lost 0 bases, and 9 bases had no gene match. The CDR3, as DNA: TGTGCCAGCAGCTTAGCGAGGGACTACCTTCTGGAGACCCAGTACTTC. Translation gives CASSLARDYLLETQYF.

The rearrangement links TRBV7-2 to TRBJ1-3; D not resolved. Trimming took 6 bases from V and 2 from J, leaving 17 bases between them. CDR1 and CDR2 from the germline V gene are SGHTA and FQGNSA. The CDR3 length is 16 residues. The CDR3 DNA is TGTGCCAGCAGAATTTTGCCGGGGAGCGCTGGAAACACCATATATTTT. Translated: CASRILPGSAGNTIYF.

The J gene is TRBJ2-6, the V gene TRBV28; 7 nucleotides align to TRBD1. The CDR3 contains 14 residues. V was clipped by 10 bases and J by 2 bases; unmatched bases: 5. The germline V gene encodes CDR1 MDHEN and CDR2 SYDVKM. CDR3 sequence: CAIQRGPGANVLTF. The CDR3 DNA is TGTGCCATCCAGAGGGGGCCTGGGGCCAACGTCCTGACTTTC.

The chain links TRBV28 to TRBJ2-1; 9 nucleotides align to TRBD2. The CDR3 totals 17 residues. Per the germline V gene, CDR1 is MDHEN and CDR2 is SYDVKM. V lost 1 base to trimming and J lost 8 bases; unmatched junction nucleotides: 12. This CDR3 is CASSLLPRLRGGHEQFF. In DNA form, the CDR3 reads TGTGCCAGCAGTTTATTGCCGCGATTGCGGGGGGGCCATGAGCAGTTCTTC.

The rearrangement joins TRBV9 to TRBJ1-4; 9 bases match TRBD1. V shed 3 bases, J shed 13 bases, and the junction held 4 bases outside the gene matches. CDR1 and CDR2 (germline): SGDLS, YYNGEE. CDR3 size: 12 residues. This CDR3 is CASSAGTGRLFF. CDR3 DNA sequence: TGTGCCAGCAGCGCAGGGACAGGGAGACTGTTTTTT. Looking up the rest from reference TRBV9 and TRBJ1-4 gives the full variable domain: DSGVTQTPKHLITATGQRVTLRCSPRSGDLSVYWYQQSLDQGLQFLIQYYNGEERAKGNILERFSAQQFPDLHSELNLSSLELGDSALYFCASSAGTGRLFFGSGTQLSVL.

The genes are TRBV11-2 and TRBJ1-1; 8 bases map to TRBD1. Per germline, CDR1 SGHAT and CDR2 FQNNGV. V was pared by 1 base and J by 7 bases, with 8 bases of the junction left unmatched. CDR3 size: 15 residues. The CDR3 spells CASSLVDREKSEAFF. CDR3 nucleotides: TGTGCCAGCAGCTTAGTGGACAGGGAGAAGAGTGAAGCTTTCTTT.

V gene TRBV2 combines with J gene TRBJ2-5; 8 nucleotides match TRBD1. V trimming: 6 bases; J trimming: 3 bases; junction bases outside the gene matches: 6. The germline V gene has CDR1 SNHLY and CDR2 FYNNEI. The CDR3 covers 14 residues. In DNA, the CDR3 is TGTGCCAGCAGCCGGGACAGGTTAGAAGAGACCCAGTACTTC. Amino acid sequence: CASSRDRLEETQYF. Variable domain in full (rest from reference TRBV2 and TRBJ2-5): EPEVTQTPSHQVTQMGQEVILRCVPISNHLYFYWYRQILGQKVEFLVSFYNNEISEKSEIFDDQFSVERPDGSNFTLKIRSTKLEDSAMYFCASSRDRLEETQYFGPGTRLLVL.

The rearrangement links TRBV2 to TRBJ1-1, with a tentative D call TRBD1 (6 bases). Germline CDR1 and CDR2: SNHLY and FYNNEI. CDR3 length: 14 residues. Trimming left V 4 bases short and J 5 bases short, with 14 bases between. The CDR3 DNA reads as TGTGCCAGCAGTGGTCAGGGGCTTTGGACTGAAGCTTTCTTT. Its protein is CASSGQGLWTEAFF.

The chain employs TRBV6-2 or TRBV6-3 and TRBJ2-5; 10 nucleotides align to TRBD1. Germline-derived CDR1 and CDR2 are MNHEY and SVGEGT. The V segment lost 2 bases and the J segment 5 bases; nucleotides outside the gene matches: 5. The CDR3 runs to 15 residues. The CDR3 nucleotides read TGTGCCAGCAGTTACGCGACAGGGGGCGGTGAGACCCAGTACTTC. This translates into CASSYATGGGETQYF.

The gene calls are TRBV12-3 or TRBV12-4 and TRBJ2-1; TRBD2 is a possible D gene (6 bases). V was trimmed by 5 bases and J by 7 bases, leaving 9 bases between them. The CDR3 length is 12 residues. As DNA, the CDR3 is TGTGCCAGCAGTCCCGGGACTAATGAGCAGTTCTTC. Its protein product is CASSPGTNEQFF.

This chain connects TRBV7-9 to TRBJ2-3, with TRBD2 matching 13 bases. This CDR3 is 17 amino acids long. With 5 bases clipped from V and 4 bases from J, the junction kept 9 bases outside the gene matches. The germline gives CDR1 SEHNR, CDR2 FQNEAQ (reference sequence). CDR3 region: CASSRLAGGFVADTQYF. The CDR3 DNA reads TGTGCCAGCAGCAGACTAGCGGGGGGTTTTGTCGCAGATACGCAGTATTTT.

This CDR3 reads CASSRWDRGHGYTF. DNA for the CDR3: TGTGCCAGCAGCCGTTGGGACAGGGGGCATGGCTACACCTTC. The V gene is TRBV14, the J gene TRBJ1-2; 12 bases line up with TRBD1. Germline loops: CDR1 SGHDN, CDR2 FVKESK. This CDR3 is 14 amino acids long. J was trimmed by 6 bases and V by 4 bases; bases with no gene match: 3.

V usage is TRBV5-4 and J usage is TRBJ1-1; 10 bases agree with TRBD1. CDR1 is SGHNT and CDR2 is YYREEE in the germline V gene (reference sequence). V was clipped by 3 bases and J by 1 base; unmatched bases: 6. This CDR3 region has 16 residues. The CDR3: CASSSAGTGANTEAFF. The DNA for the CDR3 is TGTGCCAGCAGCTCTGCTGGGACAGGGGCGAACACTGAAGCTTTCTTT.

This chain joins TRBV28 and TRBJ1-5; tentative D call: TRBD1 (6 bases). The V gene's germline CDR1 is MDHEN and CDR2 SYDVKM. The CDR3 runs to 17 residues. V lost 3 bases and J 0 bases, leaving 15 bases between the germline ends. CDR3 sequence: CASSLGGQLYSNQPQHF. CDR3 bases: TGTGCCAGCAGTTTGGGCGGACAGCTGTATAGCAATCAGCCCCAGCATTTT.

This sequence joins TRBV10-3 and TRBJ2-6, with a tentative D call TRBD1 (5 bases). Germline lookup yields CDR1 ENHRY and CDR2 SYGVKD. The CDR3 length is 21 residues. V was pared by 2 bases and J by 0 bases, with 23 bases between. The CDR3 protein is CAISEVTTAGPTYSGANVLTF. The CDR3, as DNA: TGTGCCATCAGTGAGGTTACGACGGCAGGGCCTACCTACTCTGGGGCCAACGTCCTGACTTTC.

This chain uses TRBV7-8 with TRBJ2-7, with D maybe TRBD1 (6 bases). This CDR3 has 12 amino acids. V was cut by 5 bases and J by 5 bases, with 10 bases left in between. Germline CDR1 is SGHVS and CDR2 is FQNEAQ. Here the CDR3 reads CASSPTGHEQYF. The CDR3, as DNA: TGTGCCAGCAGCCCCACAGGGCACGAGCAGTACTTC.

The chain carries TRBV11-3 and TRBJ2-4, with TRBD1 matching over 8 bases. CDR1 is SGHNT and CDR2 is YENEEA in the germline V gene. This CDR3 has 14 amino acids. The trim removed 4 bases at V and 3 bases at J, leaving 2 bases unmatched. DNA of the CDR3: TGTGCCAGCAGCTCCGGACAGGGCAAAAACATTCAGTACTTC. Amino acids: CASSSGQGKNIQYF.

The V gene is TRBV6-2 or TRBV6-3, the J gene TRBJ2-7; no definite D call. CDR1 is MNHEY and CDR2 is SVGEGT in the germline V gene. The CDR3 consists of 15 residues. The V end was cut by 0 bases, the J end by 4 bases, with 13 bases between. The CDR3 DNA reads TGTGCCAGCAGTTACTCGAGCAAGGAGCCTTACGAGCAGTACTTC. This encodes CASSYSSKEPYEQYF.

The chain carries TRBV2 and TRBJ2-3, with D possibly TRBD2 on 7 matching bases. This CDR3 has 13 residues. Germline CDR1 and CDR2: SNHLY and FYNNEI. The CDR3: CARRGASTDTQYF. CDR3 DNA: TGTGCACGTCGGGGGGCTAGCACAGATACGCAGTATTTT.

The genes are TRBV7-2 and TRBJ2-4, with 7 nucleotides matching TRBD2. The germline gives CDR1 SGHTA, CDR2 FQGNSA. Losses at the gene ends were 5 bases for V and 0 bases for J; bases not matched to a gene: 7. The CDR3 totals 16 residues. CDR3 region: CASSPGGSLAKNIQYF. In nucleotides, the CDR3 is TGTGCCAGCAGCCCCGGGGGGTCACTAGCCAAAAACATTCAGTACTTC.